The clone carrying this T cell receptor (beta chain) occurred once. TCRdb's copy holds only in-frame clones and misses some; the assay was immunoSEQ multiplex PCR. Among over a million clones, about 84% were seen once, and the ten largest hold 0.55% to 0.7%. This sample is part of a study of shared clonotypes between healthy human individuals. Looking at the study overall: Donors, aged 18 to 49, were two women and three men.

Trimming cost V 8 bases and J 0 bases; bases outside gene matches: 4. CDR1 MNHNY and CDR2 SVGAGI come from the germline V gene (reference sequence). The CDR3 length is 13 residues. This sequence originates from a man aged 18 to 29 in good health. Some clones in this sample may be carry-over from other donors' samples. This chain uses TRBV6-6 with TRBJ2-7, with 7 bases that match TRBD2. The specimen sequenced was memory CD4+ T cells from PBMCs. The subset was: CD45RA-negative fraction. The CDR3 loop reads CASCASGSYEQYF. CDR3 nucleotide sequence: TGTGCCAGCTGTGCTAGCGGCTCCTACGAGCAGTACTTC.